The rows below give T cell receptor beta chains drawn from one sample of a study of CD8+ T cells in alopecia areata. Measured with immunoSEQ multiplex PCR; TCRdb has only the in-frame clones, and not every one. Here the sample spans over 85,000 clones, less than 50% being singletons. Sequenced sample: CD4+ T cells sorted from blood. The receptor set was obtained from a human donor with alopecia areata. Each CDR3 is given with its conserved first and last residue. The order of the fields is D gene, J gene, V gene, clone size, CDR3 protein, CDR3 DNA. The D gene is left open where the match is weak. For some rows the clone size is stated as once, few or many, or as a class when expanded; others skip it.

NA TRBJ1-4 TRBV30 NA CAWGRSNEKLFF TGTGCCTGGGGCAGGAGTAATGAAAAACTGTTTTTT
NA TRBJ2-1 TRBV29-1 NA CSVEGSQRLGGVQFF TGCAGCGTTGAAGGGAGCCAGCGCCTTGGGGGTGTGCAGTTCTTC
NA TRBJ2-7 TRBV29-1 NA CSGATGFDEQYF TGCAGCGGGGCGACAGGTTTCGACGAGCAGTACTTC
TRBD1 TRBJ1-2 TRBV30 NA CAWGTDGYTF TGTGCCTGGGGGACAGATGGCTACACCTTC
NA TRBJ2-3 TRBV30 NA CAWTGYGGADTQYF TGTGCCTGGACGGGGTATGGGGGAGCAGATACGCAGTATTTT
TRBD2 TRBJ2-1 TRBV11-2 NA CASSSFSGRGGNEQFF TGTGCCAGCAGCTCATTTAGCGGGAGAGGCGGCAATGAGCAGTTCTTC
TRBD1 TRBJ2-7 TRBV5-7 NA CASSSLRDRGREQYF TGTGCCAGCAGCTCGCTCCGGGACAGGGGGAGGGAGCAGTACTTC
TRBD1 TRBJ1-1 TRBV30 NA CAWLGTANTEAFF TGTGCCTGGCTGGGGACAGCTAACACTGAAGCTTTCTTT
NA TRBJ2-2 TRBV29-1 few CSVGRNTGELFF TGCAGCGTTGGCCGGAACACCGGGGAGCTGTTTTTT
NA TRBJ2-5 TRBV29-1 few CSAGGRVQETQYF TGCAGCGCCGGGGGGCGGGTCCAAGAGACCCAGTACTTC
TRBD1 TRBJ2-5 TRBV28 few CASSVSQGASETQYF TGTGCCAGCAGTGTATCACAGGGGGCAAGCGAGACCCAGTACTTC
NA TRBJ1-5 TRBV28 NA CASSSLGGSRYQPQHF TGTGCCAGCAGTTCCCTCGGGGGGTCAAGGTATCAGCCCCAGCATTTT
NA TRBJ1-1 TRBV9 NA CASSVATSGTEAFF TGTGCCAGCAGCGTCGCGACTTCGGGCACTGAAGCTTTCTTT
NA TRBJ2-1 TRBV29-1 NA CSFSGRASYNEQFF TGCAGCTTTTCGGGACGAGCCTCCTACAATGAGCAGTTCTTC
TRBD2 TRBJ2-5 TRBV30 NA CAWSVRAGAETQYF TGTGCCTGGAGTGTACGGGCGGGAGCTGAGACCCAGTACTTC
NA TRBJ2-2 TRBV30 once CAWRGREGLNTGELFF TGTGCCTGGAGGGGGCGTGAGGGACTTAACACCGGGGAGCTGTTTTTT
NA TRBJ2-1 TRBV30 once CAWSVLGGGAHNEQFF TGTGCCTGGAGTGTACTAGGGGGAGGGGCCCACAATGAGCAGTTCTTC
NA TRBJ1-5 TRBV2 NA CASNRQTNQPQHF TGTGCCAGCAACAGGCAGACCAATCAGCCCCAGCATTTT
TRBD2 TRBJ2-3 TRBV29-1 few CSVNGLAGFTDTQYF TGCAGCGTTAATGGGTTAGCGGGTTTCACAGATACGCAGTATTTT
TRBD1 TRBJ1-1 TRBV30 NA CAWSARTGDGGTEAFF TGTGCCTGGAGTGCCCGGACAGGGGATGGGGGCACTGAAGCTTTCTTT
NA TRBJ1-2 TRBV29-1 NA CSVERAYGYTF TGCAGCGTTGAAAGAGCCTATGGCTACACCTTC
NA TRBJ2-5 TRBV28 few CASREAGRSGKETQYF TGTGCCAGCAGGGAAGCAGGGAGGTCCGGGAAAGAGACCCAGTACTTC
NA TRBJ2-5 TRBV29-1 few CSVVWQETQYF TGCAGCGTTGTATGGCAAGAGACCCAGTACTTC
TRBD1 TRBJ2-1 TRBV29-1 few CSALGTVSYNEQFF TGCAGCGCCCTGGGGACAGTCTCCTACAATGAGCAGTTCTTC
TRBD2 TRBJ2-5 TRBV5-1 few CASSTRLAAKETQYF TGCGCCAGCAGCACACGACTAGCGGCTAAAGAGACCCAGTACTTC
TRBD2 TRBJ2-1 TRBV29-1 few CSVDSGGPVEQFF TGCAGCGTTGATTCGGGAGGGCCGGTTGAGCAGTTCTTC
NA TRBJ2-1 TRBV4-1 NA CASSQDFRARTLSNEQFF TGCGCCAGCAGCCAAGATTTCAGGGCGAGGACTCTAAGCAATGAGCAGTTCTTC
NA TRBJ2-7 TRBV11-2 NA CASSLVGEQYF TGTGCCAGCAGCTTAGTGGGCGAGCAGTACTTC
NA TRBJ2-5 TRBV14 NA CASGTVGRQETQYF TGTGCCAGCGGTACCGTCGGGCGACAAGAGACCCAGTACTTC
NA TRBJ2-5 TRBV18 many CASSPPRGGEETQYF TGTGCCAGCTCACCTCCAAGGGGAGGTGAAGAGACCCAGTACTTC
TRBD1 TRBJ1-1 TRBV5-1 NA CASSLGQGAEAFF TGCGCCAGCAGCCTCGGACAGGGGGCTGAAGCTTTCTTT
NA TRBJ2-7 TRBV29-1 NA CSVAGTYEQYF TGCAGCGTCGCTGGAACCTACGAGCAGTACTTC
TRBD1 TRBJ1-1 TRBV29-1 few CSVRDRVSEAFF TGCAGCGTACGCGACAGGGTTTCAGAAGCTTTCTTT
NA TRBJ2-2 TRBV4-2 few CASFRRAENTGELFF TGTGCCAGCTTCAGAAGGGCGGAGAACACCGGGGAGCTGTTTTTT